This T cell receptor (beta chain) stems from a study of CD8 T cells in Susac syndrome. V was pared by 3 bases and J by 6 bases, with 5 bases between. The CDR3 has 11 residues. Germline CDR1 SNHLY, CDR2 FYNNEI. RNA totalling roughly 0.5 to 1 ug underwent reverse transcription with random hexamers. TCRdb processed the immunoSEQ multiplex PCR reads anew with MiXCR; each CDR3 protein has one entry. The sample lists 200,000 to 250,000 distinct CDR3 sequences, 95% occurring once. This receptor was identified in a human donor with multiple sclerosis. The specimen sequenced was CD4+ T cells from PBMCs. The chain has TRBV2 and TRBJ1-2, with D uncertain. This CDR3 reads CASSDRHGYTF. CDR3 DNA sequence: TGTGCCAGCAGTGACAGGCATGGCTACACCTTC.